A single sample gave rise to the 21 T cell receptor beta chains below, sequenced in a study of T cells in localized non-small cell lung cancer. Profiling relied on immunoSEQ multiplex PCR, and the TCRdb table lists in-frame clones only, not all of them. The data show 100,000 to 150,000 clones, approximately 88% seen once. The sample in question was peripheral blood, obtained before any cancer treatment. These receptors were collected from an older female donor with stage I lung adenocarcinoma.

J is TRBJ2-1 and V is TRBV29-1; D may be TRBD1 (8 bases). Germline CDR1 is SQVTM and CDR2 is ANQGSEA. The CDR3 has 14 amino acids. V gave up 6 bases and J gave up 4 bases, with 16 bases separating them. Here the CDR3 DNA reads TGCAGCGTCTGGACAGGGAGGGGGTACAATGAGCAGTTCTTC. Protein sequence: CSVWTGRGYNEQFF.

The genes are TRBV28 and TRBJ2-3, with D maybe TRBD2 (6 bases). This CDR3 comprises 15 residues. The germline CDR1 and CDR2 sequences are MDHEN and SYDVKM. V lost 5 bases and J 2 bases, leaving 14 bases between the germline ends. CDR3 sequence: CASSVTGAVTDTQYF. As DNA, the CDR3 is TGTGCCAGCAGTGTTACGGGAGCGGTCACAGATACGCAGTATTTT.

This sequence joins TRBV30 and TRBJ2-2; 8 bases line up with TRBD2. The germline V gene has CDR1 GTSNPN and CDR2 SVGIG (reference sequence). Germline trimming cut 1 base from V and 5 bases from J; bases unmatched to any gene: 12. The CDR3 covers 17 residues. The CDR3: CAWSGRRAGVGTGELFF. DNA for the CDR3: TGTGCCTGGAGTGGGCGTCGAGCGGGAGTGGGGACCGGGGAGCTGTTTTTT.

J is TRBJ2-7 and V is TRBV20-1; no reliable D call. Trimming took off 2 bases at V and 2 bases at J, with 4 bases between the two ends. The CDR3 contains 11 residues. Looked up from germline, CDR1 is DFQATT and CDR2 is SNEGSKA (reference sequence). The CDR3: CSARNTYEQYF. The CDR3 nucleotides read TGCAGTGCTAGAAACACCTACGAGCAGTACTTC.

Of note for this clone: Other DNA variants within this sample encode the same CDR3. The V and J genes are TRBV5-1 and TRBJ1-1; D possibly corresponds to TRBD1 (6 bases). The V and J ends lost 3 bases and 5 bases respectively, with 14 bases between them. The germline V gene encodes CDR1 SGHRS and CDR2 YFSETQ. There are 14 residues in the CDR3. The chain's CDR3 is CASSSGGARTEAFF. In DNA, the CDR3 is TGCGCCAGCAGCTCTGGGGGGGCGCGGACTGAAGCTTTCTTT.

The chain links TRBV7-2 to TRBJ2-2; D gene uncertain. The CDR3 is 13 residues long. Germline values: CDR1 SGHTA, CDR2 FQGNSA. V was clipped by 1 base and J by 8 bases, with 8 bases between them. CDR3 sequence (DNA): TGTGCCAGCAGCTTAGAAGTCGGGGGGGAGCTGTTTTTT. Protein sequence: CASSLEVGGELFF.

The chain links TRBV7-3 to TRBJ2-3; no reliable D call. Germline V gene data show CDR1 as SGHTA and CDR2 as FQGTGA. With 0 bases removed from V and 6 bases from J, the gap between germline ends came to 13 bases. CDR3 length equals 15 residues. As DNA, the CDR3 is TGTGCCAGCAGCTTAACTCCGCTACCTACTGATACGCAGTATTTT. Translated: CASSLTPLPTDTQYF.

J is TRBJ2-1 and V is TRBV27; D might be TRBD2 (5 bases). Trimming pared 6 bases from V and 6 bases from J, leaving 15 bases between. CDR3 size: 14 residues. CDR1 and CDR2 (germline): MNHEY, SMNVEV (reference sequence). The CDR3 region is CASSFRAGVNEQFF. In nucleotides, the CDR3 is TGTGCCAGCAGCTTTAGGGCCGGGGTCAATGAGCAGTTCTTC.

The chain couples TRBV7-3 to TRBJ2-3; 9 bases agree with TRBD2. Germline-derived CDR1 and CDR2 are SGHTA and FQGTGA. This CDR3 contains 16 residues. Unmatched junction bases numbered 7, after V lost 2 bases and J lost 4 bases. The CDR3: CASSLSSGKVSDTQYF. The CDR3 bases are TGTGCCAGCAGCTTATCTAGCGGGAAAGTGTCAGATACGCAGTATTTT.

The V call is TRBV5-6, the J call TRBJ2-5; D is perhaps TRBD1 (6 bases). Judging by the DNA end, TRBJ2-7 fits better; the J call may be wrong. Germline CDR1 SGHDT, CDR2 YYEEEE. This CDR3 has 15 residues. The CDR3 nucleotides read TGTGCCAGCAGCTTGGGTACAGGGTTCTCCTACGAGCAGTACTTC. Its translation: CASSLGTGFSYEQYF.

This chain connects TRBV14 to TRBJ2-7; the match to TRBD2 covers 11 bases. This CDR3 region has 15 residues. Per the germline V gene, CDR1 is SGHDN and CDR2 is FVKESK. V trimming: 1 base; J trimming: 3 bases; junction bases outside the gene matches: 2. The CDR3 loop is CASSQVGTSGYEQYF. The CDR3, as DNA: TGTGCCAGCAGCCAAGTTGGGACTAGCGGCTACGAGCAGTACTTC.

This chain connects TRBV2 to TRBJ2-3; either TRBD1 or TRBD2 may supply D (5 bases each). Germline values: CDR1 SNHLY, CDR2 FYNNEI. CDR3 length: 15 amino acids. V was clipped by 4 bases and J by 1 base, with 12 bases between them. The CDR3 reads CASSGRDGGTDTQYF. The CDR3 DNA sequence: TGTGCCAGCAGTGGCCGGGACGGAGGCACAGATACGCAGTATTTT.

This chain joins TRBV6-6 and TRBJ2-5; tentatively, D is TRBD2 (6 bases). Trimming removed 2 bases at V and 1 base at J, with 8 bases between. CDR3 length: 14 amino acids. CDR1 MNHNY and CDR2 SVGAGI come from the germline V gene (reference sequence). In nucleotides, the CDR3 is TGTGCCAGCAGTTACGGGACTGCCCAAGAGACCCAGTACTTC. Translated, it gives CASSYGTAQETQYF.

This clone was counted only a few times. J is TRBJ2-7 and V is TRBV6-1; no reliable D call. Trimming took 6 bases from V and 5 from J, leaving 8 bases between them. There are 11 residues in the CDR3. Germline V gives CDR1 MNHNS, CDR2 SASEGT. The CDR3 DNA sequence: TGTGCCAGCAGCCCCGACCACGAGCAGTACTTC. Its protein is CASSPDHEQYF.

Here the CDR3 DNA reads TGTGCCAGCAGATTCCGGGACAGGGTGTATTTT. Its protein product is CASRFRDRVYF. This chain uses TRBV5-8 with TRBJ1-3; 9 bases line up with TRBD1. Germline CDR1 is SGHTS and CDR2 is YDEGEE. This CDR3 has 11 amino acids. Unmatched junction bases numbered 7, after V lost 5 bases and J lost 16 bases.

This clone appeared a few times. This chain connects TRBV15 to TRBJ1-1; 9 bases match TRBD1. Germline CDR1 LNHNV, CDR2 YYDKDF (reference sequence). The CDR3 covers 15 residues. Losses at the gene ends were 5 bases for V and 3 bases for J; bases not matched to a gene: 7. The CDR3 DNA reads TGTGCCACCAGCGACACAGGGGGCGCGGACACTGAAGCTTTCTTT. It codes for CATSDTGGADTEAFF.

This CDR3 is CASCQGSEDEQYF. DNA for the CDR3: TGTGCCAGCTGTCAGGGGTCGGAGGACGAGCAGTACTTC. This sequence joins TRBV6-5 and TRBJ2-7; maybe TRBD1 (6 bases). V shed 8 bases and J shed 5 bases, with 16 bases lying between them. CDR3 length equals 13 residues. Germline CDR1 MNHEY, CDR2 SVGAGI.

This chain joins TRBV6-1 and TRBJ2-1; TRBD2 might be the D (5 bases). Between the trimmed V and J ends, which lost 2 bases and 7 bases, there was a span of 9 bases. The CDR3 is made up of 13 amino acids. Germline V gives CDR1 MNHNS, CDR2 SASEGT. The CDR3 loop reads CASSELLVNEQFF. The CDR3 DNA reads as TGTGCCAGCAGTGAACTACTAGTGAATGAGCAGTTCTTC.

The chain uses TRBV2 and TRBJ1-2; 9 bases are shared with TRBD1. This CDR3 is built from 15 residues. V shed 4 bases and J 5 bases; nucleotides not matched to a gene: 8. Germline lookup yields CDR1 SNHLY and CDR2 FYNNEI. The CDR3: CASSVENDRGYGYTF. The CDR3 DNA is TGTGCCAGCAGTGTAGAAAACGACAGGGGGTATGGCTACACCTTC.

The V call is TRBV2, the J call TRBJ1-2; no clear D. V dropped 4 bases and J dropped 4 bases, with 13 bases sitting between them. The CDR3 is made up of 14 amino acids. The germline V gene has CDR1 SNHLY and CDR2 FYNNEI. In nucleotides, the CDR3 is TGTGCCAGCAGTGCAGTAGTAGGGAGCTATGGCTACACCTTC. Its translation: CASSAVVGSYGYTF.

The genes are TRBV9 and TRBJ1-1; D unresolved. Trimming cost V 0 bases and J 2 bases, with 11 bases left between them. The V gene's germline CDR1 is SGDLS and CDR2 YYNGEE. The CDR3 sequence is 15 residues long. CDR3 coding DNA: TGTGCCAGCAGCGTAGATGCAGACGGAAACACTGAAGCTTTCTTT. Amino acid sequence: CASSVDADGNTEAFF.